These 12 T cell receptor beta chains were sequenced from one sample in a study of blood T cells in healthy people across ages. A sample-barcoded 5' primer and a J-beta primer mix were used in a second PCR of roughly 7 to 12 cycles. Via MiXCR, TCRdb re-called the 5' RACE reads, giving one row per CDR3 protein. This table holds 800,000 or so distinct CDR3 sequences, 20% to 25% found once. The sample was also linked to a second study, of T cells of mothers and their children.

Sequencing was performed on blood. These receptors came from a boy aged 5-17 years in good health.

This chain joins TRBV20-1 and TRBJ2-7; D perhaps matches TRBD1 (5 bases). Germline V lookup: CDR1 DFQATT, CDR2 SNEGSKA (reference sequence). The CDR3 totals 13 residues. V shed 6 bases and J shed 0 bases, with 12 bases lying between them. Written as DNA, the CDR3 is TGCAGTGCCAATAACAGGCTCTCCTACGAGCAGTACTTC. Its translation is CSANNRLSYEQYF.

Only a few counts were recorded for this clonotype. This chain uses TRBV7-8 with TRBJ2-7; D is uncertain. There are 12 residues in the CDR3. V lost 4 bases and J 6 bases, leaving 10 bases between the germline ends. Germline assignment: CDR1 SGHVS and CDR2 FQNEAQ. The CDR3 reads CASSSITSEQYF. The CDR3 coding sequence is TGTGCCAGCAGCTCCATTACCTCCGAGCAGTACTTC.

The chain couples TRBV2 to TRBJ2-7; D remains ambiguous. The V and J ends lost 1 base and 4 bases respectively, with 14 bases between them. CDR3 length: 15 amino acids. Germline V lookup: CDR1 SNHLY, CDR2 FYNNEI. This CDR3 reads CASSEGFGLLYEQYF. CDR3 coding DNA: TGTGCCAGCAGTGAAGGGTTTGGGCTCCTATACGAGCAGTACTTC.

The CDR3 loop reads CASTRGRGETGFRQPQHF. Here the CDR3 DNA reads TGTGCCAGCACGCGTGGGCGTGGGGAGACAGGGTTTCGGCAGCCCCAGCATTTT. The rearrangement joins TRBV28 to TRBJ1-5, with 7 bases matching TRBD1. The CDR3 is 18 residues long. V trimming: 7 bases; J trimming: 7 bases; junction bases outside the gene matches: 22. CDR1 is MDHEN and CDR2 is SYDVKM in the germline V gene.

V and J are TRBV9 and TRBJ2-3; TRBD2 is a possible D gene (5 bases). V was cut by 3 bases and J by 3 bases, with 14 bases left in between. CDR3 size: 15 residues. From germline, CDR1 is SGDLS and CDR2 YYNGEE. The CDR3 region has the DNA TGTGCCAGCAGCGAGATGCGGTCGGGGACAGATACGCAGTATTTT. Amino acid sequence: CASSEMRSGTDTQYF.

This clonotype was seen at least ten times. This chain links TRBV7-9 with TRBJ2-5; TRBD1 matches at 7 bases. V shed 5 bases, J shed 2 bases, and the junction held 5 bases outside the gene matches. Per germline, CDR1 SEHNR and CDR2 FQNEAQ (reference sequence). The CDR3 has 14 amino acids. The CDR3 nucleotides read TGTGCCAGCAGCCGACCAGGGGGTCAAGAGACCCAGTACTTC. Protein: CASSRPGGQETQYF.

The chain has TRBV20-1 and TRBJ1-4; 9 bases align to TRBD1. Germline CDR1 reads DFQATT; CDR2 reads SNEGSKA (reference sequence). The CDR3 length is 15 residues. In DNA, the CDR3 is TGCAGCGTGGGCACAGGGGGCCCGACTAATGAAAAACTGTTTTTT. It is translated as CSVGTGGPTNEKLFF.

This clonotype was picked up a small number of times. The chain uses TRBV20-1 and TRBJ2-1, with 9 nucleotides matching TRBD1. This CDR3 is 15 amino acids long. Germline V CDR1 and CDR2: DFQATT, SNEGSKA (reference sequence). Unmatched junction bases numbered 9, after V lost 5 bases and J lost 4 bases. Here the CDR3 reads CSASPSGQGYNEQFF. CDR3 sequence (DNA): TGCAGTGCTTCCCCGTCGGGACAGGGTTACAATGAGCAGTTCTTC.

This clonotype was seen a handful of times. The V and J genes are TRBV7-9 and TRBJ2-5; D perhaps matches TRBD1 (6 bases). Gene TRBJ2-7 matches the end of the DNA better, so the J call may be wrong. Per germline, CDR1 SEHNR and CDR2 FQNEAQ (reference sequence). This CDR3 has 14 amino acids. This chain's CDR3 is CASSSDRKAYEQYF. The DNA of the CDR3 is TGTGCCAGCAGCTCGGACAGAAAGGCCTACGAGCAGTACTTC.

This clonotype was counted a few times. The chain joins TRBV5-4 to TRBJ2-3, with TRBD2 matching over 9 bases. CDR1 and CDR2 (germline): SGHNT, YYREEE (reference sequence). The trim removed 0 bases at V and 10 bases at J, leaving 3 bases unmatched. The CDR3 runs to 13 residues. The CDR3 sequence is CASSLETSGAQYF. The CDR3 DNA follows: TGTGCCAGCAGCTTGGAGACTAGCGGAGCGCAGTATTTT.

This clonotype came up a few times. One end of the junction varies from germline; a read error may be responsible. The chain employs TRBV4-1 and TRBJ2-7; the D call may be TRBD1 or TRBD2 (5 bases each). This CDR3 spans 16 amino acids. Germline-derived CDR1 and CDR2 are MGHRA and YSYEKL. CDR3 in amino acids: CASSASRGTADYGQYF. In nucleotides, the CDR3 is TGCGCCAGCAGCGCCAGTCGGGGCACAGCCGACTACGGGCAGTACTTC.

This clonotype was counted only a few times. The chain carries TRBV29-1 and TRBJ2-7; 7 bases line up with TRBD1. Germline lookup yields CDR1 SQVTM and CDR2 ANQGSEA. V shed 7 bases, J shed 2 bases, and the junction held 8 bases outside the gene matches. CDR3 size: 13 residues. This CDR3 reads CSAGTATTYEQYF. CDR3 nucleotides: TGCAGCGCTGGGACAGCCACGACCTACGAGCAGTACTTC.